The clone carrying this T cell receptor (beta chain) was seen a few times. The data originate from a study of OX40 agonist ivuxolimab in advanced cancers. Only in-frame clones appear in the TCRdb table, and some are missing; sequencing was by immunoSEQ multiplex PCR. The sample shows tens of thousands of clones, about nine tenths of them seen only once. Germline V gene data show CDR1 as GTSNPN and CDR2 as SVGIG (reference sequence). V was pared by 2 bases and J by 7 bases, with 8 bases between. CDR3 length equals 11 residues. The chain joins TRBV30 to TRBJ1-1, with no clear D. The sample in question was CD4+ or CD8+ T cells sorted from blood, obtained in a trial of the OX40 agonist ivuxolimab. This TCR was sampled from an adult with an advanced solid tumor such as melanoma, head and neck, liver or kidney cancer. CDR3 sequence: CAWSFGFEAFF. In DNA form, the CDR3 reads TGTGCCTGGAGTTTTGGTTTTGAAGCTTTCTTT.